Listed below are T cell receptor beta chains from one sample, sequenced in a study of CD8 T cell repertoires and HIV-1 epitope variants. TCRdb keeps only in-frame clones here, not all; method: immunoSEQ multiplex PCR. The repertoire holds some 5,400 clones, under 70% seen once, with around 39% in the top ten. No cognate antigen is known for these TCRs. Input material: cultured CD8+ T cells derived from PBMCs. These TCRs come from a male donor with HIV. Each CDR3 is given with its conserved first and last residue. D genes are given only for firm matches. Size is omitted from some rows. Given values are once, few, many or a class for expanded clones.

j_call d_call clone_size v_call cdr3_aa cdr3_nt
TRBJ1-1 - - TRBV7-9 CATLGGGHTEAFF TGTGCCACACTAGGGGGGGGGCACACTGAAGCTTTCTTT
TRBJ2-7 - - TRBV7-6 CASSLVGRPTHEQYF TGTGCCAGCAGCTTAGTCGGCAGACCAACGCACGAGCAGTACTTC
TRBJ2-2 TRBD2 - TRBV7-8 CASSFSSGNTGELFF TGTGCCAGCAGCTTCTCTAGCGGGAACACCGGGGAGCTGTTTTTT
TRBJ1-5 - - TRBV28 CASSLVDLRAQHF TGTGCCAGCAGTTTAGTGGATCTTAGGGCCCAGCATTTT
TRBJ1-5 TRBD1 - TRBV2 CASHFRDSNQPQHF TGTGCCAGCCACTTCCGGGACAGTAATCAGCCCCAGCATTTT
TRBJ2-7 - few TRBV5-8 CASSFDGRSSYEQYF TGTGCCAGCAGCTTTGATGGACGCAGCTCCTACGAGCAGTACTTC
TRBJ2-2 TRBD2 - TRBV7-6 CASSFSGLAGGTGELFF TGTGCCAGCAGCTTTTCGGGACTAGCGGGGGGAACCGGGGAGCTGTTTTTT
TRBJ2-2 - - TRBV18 CASSPGDGITGELFF TGTGCCAGCTCACCGGGGGACGGAATCACCGGGGAGCTGTTTTTT
TRBJ2-5 - - TRBV5-6 CASSLGRGWETQYF TGTGCCAGCAGCTTGGGCAGAGGATGGGAGACCCAGTACTTC
TRBJ2-1 - once TRBV6-6 CASFQGKNEQFF TGTGCCAGCTTCCAAGGGAAGAATGAGCAGTTCTTC
TRBJ2-7 - - TRBV19 CASKAGPTYEQYF TGTGCCAGTAAGGCAGGGCCCACCTACGAGCAGTACTTC
TRBJ2-2 - - TRBV11-1 CASSLQDGELFF TGTGCCAGCAGCCTTCAGGACGGGGAGCTGTTTTTT
TRBJ2-3 TRBD1 - TRBV9 CASKGTASTDTQYF TGTGCCAGCAAGGGGACAGCGAGCACAGATACGCAGTATTTT
TRBJ1-5 TRBD1 medium-sized TRBV6-5 CASRSGQGKQPQHF TGTGCCAGCAGATCCGGACAGGGAAAACAGCCCCAGCATTTT
TRBJ2-1 - - TRBV19 CASGRGLDEQFF TGTGCCAGCGGCCGGGGGTTAGATGAGCAGTTCTTC
TRBJ1-3 - - TRBV25-1 CASSEAQGVTGNTIYF TGTGCCAGCAGTGAGGCCCAGGGAGTAACTGGAAACACCATATATTTT
TRBJ2-7 TRBD1 - TRBV27 CASSYGTGSYEQYF TGTGCCAGCAGTTACGGGACAGGTTCCTACGAGCAGTACTTC
TRBJ2-3 - - TRBV19 CASSIETPRDTQYF TGTGCCAGTAGTATAGAGACCCCCCGAGATACGCAGTATTTT
TRBJ1-6 - - TRBV5-6 CASSLEVSSSPLHF TGTGCCAGCAGCTTGGAGGTGTCGAGTTCACCCCTCCACTTT
TRBJ2-3 - few TRBV13 CASSPPRVLTDTQYF TGTGCCAGCAGCCCCCCGAGAGTACTCACAGATACGCAGTATTTT
TRBJ2-7 - - TRBV5-4 CASSLASYEQYF TGTGCCAGCAGTCTGGCCTCCTACGAGCAGTACTTC
TRBJ2-7 TRBD1 - TRBV6-5 CASRSGTAYEQYF TGTGCCAGCCGATCCGGGACAGCCTACGAGCAGTACTTC
TRBJ1-2 TRBD1 - TRBV28 CASSNAPQGRVIYGYTF TGTGCCAGCAGTAACGCCCCACAGGGGAGGGTTATCTATGGCTACACCTTC
TRBJ1-5 - - TRBV28 CASSPRGSNQPQHF TGTGCCAGCAGTCCAAGGGGGAGCAATCAGCCCCAGCATTTT
TRBJ2-7 - - TRBV7-9 CASRTGTNYEQYF TGTGCCAGCAGGACCGGGACAAACTACGAGCAGTACTTC
TRBJ1-2 - medium-sized TRBV4-1 CASSQRWGFGYTF TGCGCCAGCAGCCAACGTTGGGGTTTTGGCTACACCTTC
TRBJ2-1 TRBD2 - TRBV14 CASSQDFRLAGVDEQFF TGTGCCAGCAGCCAAGATTTCCGACTAGCGGGAGTGGATGAGCAGTTCTTC
TRBJ2-6 - large TRBV10-3 CAISESLGVSGANVLTF TGTGCCATCAGTGAGTCTCTGGGGGTATCTGGGGCCAACGTCCTGACTTTC
TRBJ2-7 - few TRBV19 CASSPPLSYEQYF TGTGCCAGTAGTCCACCGCTATCCTACGAGCAGTACTTC
TRBJ1-5 TRBD1 - TRBV19 CASSAGTAFPQHF TGTGCCAGTAGTGCCGGGACAGCTTTTCCCCAGCATTTT
TRBJ1-1 - - TRBV5-1 CASSLSLGAGTEAFF TGCGCCAGCAGCTTGTCGTTGGGGGCGGGAACTGAAGCTTTCTTT
TRBJ2-1 TRBD2 - TRBV19 CASIPGTRGAGEQFF TGTGCCAGTATACCCGGGACTAGAGGTGCGGGTGAGCAGTTCTTC
TRBJ2-3 TRBD2 - TRBV4-2 CASSQSASGSRSDTQYF TGTGCCAGCAGCCAGAGCGCTAGCGGGAGTAGGTCAGATACGCAGTATTTT
TRBJ2-1 - - TRBV27 CASSLDGEFYNEQFF TGTGCCAGCAGTTTGGACGGGGAATTCTACAATGAGCAGTTCTTC
TRBJ1-2 - - TRBV7-3 CASSPGGARNGYTF TGTGCCAGCAGCCCCGGGGGGGCGAGGAATGGCTACACCTTC
TRBJ2-3 - once TRBV6-5 CASSLGADALEDTQYF TGTGCCAGCAGTTTGGGGGCGGACGCCTTGGAAGATACGCAGTATTTT
TRBJ2-1 - - TRBV28 CASSFRSSYNEQFF TGTGCCAGCAGTTTTCGGAGCTCCTACAATGAGCAGTTCTTC
TRBJ1-3 - - TRBV4-3 CASSQDKGYGNTIYF TGCGCCAGCAGCCAAGATAAGGGTTACGGAAACACCATATATTTT
TRBJ2-2 - - TRBV10-3 CAISSGTPLRVGSGELFF TGTGCCATCAGTAGTGGGACTCCTCTACGGGTGGGTTCCGGGGAGCTGTTTTTT
TRBJ2-7 - few TRBV28 CASSLPGAYEQYF TGTGCCAGCAGTTTACCGGGGGCCTACGAGCAGTACTTC
TRBJ2-3 - - TRBV7-8 CASSTIGTDTQYF TGTGCCAGCAGCACCATTGGCACGGATACGCAGTATTTT